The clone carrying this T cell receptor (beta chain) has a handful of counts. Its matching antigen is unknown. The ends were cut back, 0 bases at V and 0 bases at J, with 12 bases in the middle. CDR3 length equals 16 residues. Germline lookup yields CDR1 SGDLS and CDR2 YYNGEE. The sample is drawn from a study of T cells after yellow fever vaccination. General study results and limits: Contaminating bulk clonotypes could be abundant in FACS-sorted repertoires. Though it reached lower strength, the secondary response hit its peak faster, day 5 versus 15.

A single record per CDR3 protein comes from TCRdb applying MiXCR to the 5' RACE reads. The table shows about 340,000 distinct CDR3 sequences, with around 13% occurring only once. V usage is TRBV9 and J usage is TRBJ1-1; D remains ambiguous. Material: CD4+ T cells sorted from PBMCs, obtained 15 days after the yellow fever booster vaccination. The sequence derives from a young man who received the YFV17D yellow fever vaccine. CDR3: CASSVVGRSMNTEAFF. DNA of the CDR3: TGTGCCAGCAGCGTAGTGGGTCGGAGCATGAACACTGAAGCTTTCTTT.